This T cell receptor beta chain is from a study of T cell responses to AZD1222 COVID-19 vaccine. Study-wide findings and caveats: Spike-specific TCR breadth and depth grew following two AZD1222 doses. Donors were largely white British and mainly female; clonal diversity was possibly underestimated. Scientists sampled the repertoires only once the peak T cell response had passed.

V was cut by 2 bases and J by 2 bases, with 12 bases left in between. Germline-derived CDR1 and CDR2 are SGHTA and FQGNSA. The CDR3 consists of 16 residues. A note on this clone: The target antigen is unknown.

The assay was immunoSEQ multiplex PCR, and TCRdb's table has in-frame clones only and misses some. The sample contains 140,000 to 150,000 clones, around 90% of which appear only once. The specimen comprised peripheral blood, sampled 28 days after the second dose of the MenACWY control vaccine. The sequence derives from an adult who received the MenACWY meningococcal vaccine as a control. J is TRBJ1-4 and V is TRBV7-2; TRBD1 is a possible D gene (6 bases). The CDR3 DNA is TGTGCCAGCAGCTTATGGGGGGCGGGCACTAATGAAAAACTGTTTTTT. Protein: CASSLWGAGTNEKLFF.